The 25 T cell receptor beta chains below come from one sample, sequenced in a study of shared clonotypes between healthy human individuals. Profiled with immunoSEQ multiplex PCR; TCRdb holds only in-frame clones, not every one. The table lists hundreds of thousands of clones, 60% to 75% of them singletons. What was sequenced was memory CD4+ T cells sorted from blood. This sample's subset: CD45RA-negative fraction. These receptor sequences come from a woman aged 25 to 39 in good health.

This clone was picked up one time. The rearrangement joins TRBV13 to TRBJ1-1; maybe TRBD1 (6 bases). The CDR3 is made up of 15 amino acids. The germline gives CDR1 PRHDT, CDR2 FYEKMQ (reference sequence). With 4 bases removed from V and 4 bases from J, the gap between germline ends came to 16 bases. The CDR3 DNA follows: TGTGCCAGCAGCTCAAACCGACAGGTGGTCACTGAAGCTTTCTTT. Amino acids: CASSSNRQVVTEAFF.

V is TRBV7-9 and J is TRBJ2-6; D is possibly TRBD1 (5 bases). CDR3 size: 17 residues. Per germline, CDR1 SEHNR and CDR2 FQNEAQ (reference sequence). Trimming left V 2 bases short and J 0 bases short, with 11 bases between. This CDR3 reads CASSLRQLRSGANVLTF. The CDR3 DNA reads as TGTGCCAGCAGCTTAAGACAGCTTCGCTCTGGGGCCAACGTCCTGACTTTC. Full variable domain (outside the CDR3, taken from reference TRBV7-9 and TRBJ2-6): DTGVSQNPRHKITKRGQNVTFRCDPISEHNRLYWYRQTLGQGPEFLTYFQNEAQLEKSRLLSDRFSAERPKGSFSTLEIQRTEQGDSAMYLCASSLRQLRSGANVLTFGAGSRLTVL.

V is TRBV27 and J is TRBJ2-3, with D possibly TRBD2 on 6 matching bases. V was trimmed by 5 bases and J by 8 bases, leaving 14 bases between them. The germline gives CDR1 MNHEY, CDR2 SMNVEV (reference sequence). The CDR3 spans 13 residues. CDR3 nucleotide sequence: TGTGCCAGCAGTCTGGAGGGCCTGGGTACGCAGTATTTT. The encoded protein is CASSLEGLGTQYF.

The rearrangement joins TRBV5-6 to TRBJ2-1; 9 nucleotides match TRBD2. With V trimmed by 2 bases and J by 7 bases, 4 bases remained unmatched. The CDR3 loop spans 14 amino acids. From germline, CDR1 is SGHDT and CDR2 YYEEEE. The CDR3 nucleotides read TGTGCCAGCAGCTTCAGGCGGGAGGGGAATGAGCAGTTCTTC. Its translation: CASSFRREGNEQFF.

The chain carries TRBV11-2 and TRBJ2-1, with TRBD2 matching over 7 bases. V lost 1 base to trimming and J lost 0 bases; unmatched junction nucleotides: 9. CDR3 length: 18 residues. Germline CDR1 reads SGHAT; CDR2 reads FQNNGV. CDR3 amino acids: CASSLAHRAGSSYNEQFF. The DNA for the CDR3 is TGTGCCAGCAGCTTAGCGCACAGAGCGGGGAGCTCCTACAATGAGCAGTTCTTC. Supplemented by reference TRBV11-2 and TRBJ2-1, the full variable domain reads EAGVAQSPRYKIIEKRQSVAFWCNPISGHATLYWYQQILGQGPKLLIQFQNNGVVDDSQLPKDRFSAERLKGVDSTLKIQPAKLEDSAVYLCASSLAHRAGSSYNEQFFGPGTRLTVL.

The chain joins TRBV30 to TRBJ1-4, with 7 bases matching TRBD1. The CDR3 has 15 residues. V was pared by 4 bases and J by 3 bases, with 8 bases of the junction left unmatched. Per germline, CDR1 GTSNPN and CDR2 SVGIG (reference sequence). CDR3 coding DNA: TGTGCCTGGATCAGTAAGACAGGGCCTAATGAAAAACTGTTTTTT. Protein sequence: CAWISKTGPNEKLFF.

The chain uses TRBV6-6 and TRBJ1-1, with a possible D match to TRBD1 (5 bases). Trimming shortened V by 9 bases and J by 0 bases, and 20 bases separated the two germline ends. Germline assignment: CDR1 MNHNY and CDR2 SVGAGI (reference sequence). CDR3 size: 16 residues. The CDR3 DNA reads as TGTGCCAGAATAGGGCTTTCGAGACAGCTGAACACTGAAGCTTTCTTT. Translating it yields CARIGLSRQLNTEAFF.

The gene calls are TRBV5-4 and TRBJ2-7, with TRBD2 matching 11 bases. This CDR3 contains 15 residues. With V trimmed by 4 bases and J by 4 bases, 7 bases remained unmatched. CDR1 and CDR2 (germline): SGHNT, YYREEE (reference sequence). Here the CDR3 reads CASSVRLAGRYEQYF. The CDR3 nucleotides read TGTGCCAGCAGCGTACGACTAGCGGGACGTTACGAGCAGTACTTC.

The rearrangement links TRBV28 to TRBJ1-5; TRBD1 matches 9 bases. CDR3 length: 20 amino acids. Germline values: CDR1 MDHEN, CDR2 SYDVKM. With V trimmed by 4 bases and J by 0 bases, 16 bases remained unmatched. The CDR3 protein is CASSSPSTGGRLSSNQPQHF. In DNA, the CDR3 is TGTGCCAGCAGTTCCCCAAGCACAGGGGGCCGTCTCAGTAGCAATCAGCCCCAGCATTTT.

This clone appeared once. The CDR3 loop is CASSPWTQGGEQYF. In DNA, the CDR3 is TGTGCCAGCAGTCCTTGGACGCAGGGGGGGGAGCAGTACTTC. The rearrangement uses TRBV28 and TRBJ2-7; the D call may be TRBD1 or TRBD2 (7 bases each). V was shortened by 5 bases and J by 7 bases, with 18 bases between the two germline ends. Germline lookup yields CDR1 MDHEN and CDR2 SYDVKM. The CDR3 contains 14 residues. Full variable domain (remainder filled in from reference TRBV28 and TRBJ2-7): DVKVTQSSRYLVKRTGEKVFLECVQDMDHENMFWYRQDPGLGLRLIYFSYDVKMKEKGDIPEGYSVSREKKERFSLILESASTNQTSMYLCASSPWTQGGEQYFGPGTRLTVT.

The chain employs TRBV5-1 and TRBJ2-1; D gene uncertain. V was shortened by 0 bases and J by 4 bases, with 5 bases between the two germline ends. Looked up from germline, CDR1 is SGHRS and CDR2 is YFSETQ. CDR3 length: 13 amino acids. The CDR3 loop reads CASSLGNYNEQFF. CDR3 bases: TGCGCCAGCAGCTTGGGCAATTACAATGAGCAGTTCTTC.

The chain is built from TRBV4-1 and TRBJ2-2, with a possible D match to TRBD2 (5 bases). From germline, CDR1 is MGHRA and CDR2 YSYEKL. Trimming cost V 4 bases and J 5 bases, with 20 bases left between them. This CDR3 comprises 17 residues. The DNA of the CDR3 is TGCGCCAGCAGCCTCGGGGTAGCACCTTTGACAACCGGGGAGCTGTTTTTT. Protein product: CASSLGVAPLTTGELFF.

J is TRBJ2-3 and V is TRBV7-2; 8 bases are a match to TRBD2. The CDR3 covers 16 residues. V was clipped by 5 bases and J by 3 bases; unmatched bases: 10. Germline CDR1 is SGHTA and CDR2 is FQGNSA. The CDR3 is CASSPRKRERTDTQYF. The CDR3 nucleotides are TGTGCCAGCAGCCCGAGGAAGCGGGAGCGAACAGATACGCAGTATTTT.

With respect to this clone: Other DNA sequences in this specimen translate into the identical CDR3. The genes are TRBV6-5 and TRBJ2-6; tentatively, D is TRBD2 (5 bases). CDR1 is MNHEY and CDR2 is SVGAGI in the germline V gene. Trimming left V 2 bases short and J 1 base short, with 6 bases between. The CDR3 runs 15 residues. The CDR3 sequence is CASSYGGSGANVLTF. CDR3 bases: TGTGCCAGCAGTTACGGAGGTTCTGGGGCCAACGTCCTGACTTTC.

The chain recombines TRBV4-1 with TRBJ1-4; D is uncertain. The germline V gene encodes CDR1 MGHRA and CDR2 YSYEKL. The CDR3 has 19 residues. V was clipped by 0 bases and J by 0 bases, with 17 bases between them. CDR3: CASSQEAGEGVATNEKLFF. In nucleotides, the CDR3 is TGCGCCAGCAGCCAAGAGGCTGGGGAGGGAGTGGCAACTAATGAAAAACTGTTTTTT.

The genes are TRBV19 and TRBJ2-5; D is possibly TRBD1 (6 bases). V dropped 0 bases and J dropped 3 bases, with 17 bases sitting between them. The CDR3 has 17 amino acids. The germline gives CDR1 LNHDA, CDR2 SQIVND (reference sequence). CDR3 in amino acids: CASSIEYYGTRKETQYF. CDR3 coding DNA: TGTGCCAGTAGTATAGAATACTACGGGACAAGGAAAGAGACCCAGTACTTC. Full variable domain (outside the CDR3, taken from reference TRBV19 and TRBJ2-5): DGGITQSPKYLFRKEGQNVTLSCEQNLNHDAMYWYRQDPGQGLRLIYYSQIVNDFQKGDIAEGYSVSREKKESFPLTVTSAQKNPTAFYLCASSIEYYGTRKETQYFGPGTRLLVL.

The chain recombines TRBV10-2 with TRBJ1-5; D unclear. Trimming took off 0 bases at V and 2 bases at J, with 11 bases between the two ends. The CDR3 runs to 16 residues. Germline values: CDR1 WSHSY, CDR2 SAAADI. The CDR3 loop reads CASSESIGFGNQPQHF. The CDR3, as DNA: TGCGCCAGCAGTGAGTCGATAGGGTTCGGCAATCAGCCCCAGCATTTT.

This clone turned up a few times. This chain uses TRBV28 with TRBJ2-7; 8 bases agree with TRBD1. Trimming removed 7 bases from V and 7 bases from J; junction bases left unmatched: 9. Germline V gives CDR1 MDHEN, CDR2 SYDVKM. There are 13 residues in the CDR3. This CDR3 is CASMQGARGEQYF. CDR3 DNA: TGTGCCAGCATGCAGGGGGCAAGAGGGGAGCAGTACTTC.

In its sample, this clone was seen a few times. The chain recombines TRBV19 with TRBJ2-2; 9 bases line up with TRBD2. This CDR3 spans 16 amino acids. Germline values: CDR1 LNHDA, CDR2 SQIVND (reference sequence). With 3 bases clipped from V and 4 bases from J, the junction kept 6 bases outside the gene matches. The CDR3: CASSILAGVGTGELFF. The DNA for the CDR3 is TGTGCCAGTAGTATCTTAGCGGGAGTTGGCACCGGGGAGCTGTTTTTT. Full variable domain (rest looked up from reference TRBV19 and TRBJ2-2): DGGITQSPKYLFRKEGQNVTLSCEQNLNHDAMYWYRQDPGQGLRLIYYSQIVNDFQKGDIAEGYSVSREKKESFPLTVTSAQKNPTAFYLCASSILAGVGTGELFFGEGSRLTVL.

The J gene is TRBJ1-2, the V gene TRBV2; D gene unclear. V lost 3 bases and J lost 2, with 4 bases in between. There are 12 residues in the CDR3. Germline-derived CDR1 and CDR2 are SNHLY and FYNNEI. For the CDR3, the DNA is TGTGCCAGCAGTGAGCAGAACTATGGCTACACCTTC. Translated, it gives CASSEQNYGYTF.

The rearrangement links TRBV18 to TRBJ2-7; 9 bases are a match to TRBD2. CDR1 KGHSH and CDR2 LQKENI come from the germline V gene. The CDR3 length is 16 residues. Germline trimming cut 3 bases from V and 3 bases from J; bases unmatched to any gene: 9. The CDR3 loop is CASSPVGGGGGYEQYF. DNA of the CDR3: TGTGCCAGCTCACCTGTCGGCGGGGGGGGTGGCTACGAGCAGTACTTC.

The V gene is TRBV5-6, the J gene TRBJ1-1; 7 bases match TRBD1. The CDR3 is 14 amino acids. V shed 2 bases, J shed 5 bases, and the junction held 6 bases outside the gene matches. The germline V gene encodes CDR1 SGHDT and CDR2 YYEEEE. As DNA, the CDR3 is TGTGCCAGCAGCTTTAGGGCCAGGGGGACTGAAGCTTTCTTT. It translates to CASSFRARGTEAFF.

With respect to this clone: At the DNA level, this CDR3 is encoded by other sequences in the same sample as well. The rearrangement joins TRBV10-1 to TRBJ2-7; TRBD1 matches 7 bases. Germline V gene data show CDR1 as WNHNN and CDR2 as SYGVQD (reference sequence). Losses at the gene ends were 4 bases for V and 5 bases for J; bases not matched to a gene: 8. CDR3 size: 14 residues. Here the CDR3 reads CASSGNRDSHEQYF. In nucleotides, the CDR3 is TGCGCCAGCAGTGGGAACCGGGACAGCCACGAGCAGTACTTC.

The DNA of the CDR3 is TGTGCCAGCAGTGAACAGGGGCGAATAGATACGCAGTATTTT. Translation: CASSEQGRIDTQYF. This chain joins TRBV2 and TRBJ2-3; tentative D call: TRBD1 (6 bases). Germline V gene lookup returns CDR1 SNHLY and CDR2 FYNNEI. CDR3 length: 14 amino acids. V was shortened by 2 bases and J by 5 bases, with 11 bases between the two germline ends.

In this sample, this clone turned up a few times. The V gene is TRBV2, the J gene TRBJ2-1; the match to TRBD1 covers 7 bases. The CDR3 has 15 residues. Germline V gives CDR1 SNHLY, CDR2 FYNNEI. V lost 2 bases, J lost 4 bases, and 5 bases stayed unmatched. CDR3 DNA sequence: TGTGCCAGCAGTGAACGACAGGGAAGGTACAATGAGCAGTTCTTC. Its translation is CASSERQGRYNEQFF.